The rows below give T cell receptor beta chains drawn from one sample of a study of regulatory T cells in long-lasting Graves disease. In TCRdb, the multiplex PCR reads were re-called with MiXCR into one record per CDR3 protein. The sample gives 400,000 to 500,000 distinct CDR3 sequences, 16% of which show up once; approximately 12% is in the top ten. The same data also contributed to another study, on T cells in Graves' hyperthyroidism and ophthalmopathy.

The sample here was peripheral blood mononuclear cells (PBMCs), taken at new diagnosis, from a patient treated with antithyroid drugs. The receptors originated from a woman in her twenties or thirties with Graves disease. Both conserved end residues are part of each CDR3. Each record gives: clone size, V gene, D gene, CDR3 length, J gene, CDR3 DNA, CDR3 protein. The D gene is left open where the match is weak. Not all rows give a size; the values are once, few, many and, for expanded clones, a class.

many	TRBV24-1	NA	12	TRBJ2-7	TGTGCCACCGCCCAGGGTCCAGGGGAGCAGTACTTC	CATAQGPGEQYF
few	TRBV20-1	NA	14	TRBJ2-3	TGCAGTGCTAGGCGGGACTCTAGCACAGATACGCAGTATTTT	CSARRDSSTDTQYF
many	TRBV3-1	NA	12	TRBJ1-3	TGTGCCAGCAGCCCAAGACTAGACACCATATATTTT	CASSPRLDTIYF
NA	TRBV7-7	NA	12	TRBJ2-7	TGTGCTAGCAGCGCCGGGGGCGGAGAGCAGTACTTC	CASSAGGGEQYF
few	TRBV10-3	TRBD2	16	TRBJ2-7	TGTGCCATCAGTGAGCCTACTAGCGAAAGGGACTACGAGCAGTACTTC	CAISEPTSERDYEQYF
many	TRBV28	TRBD2	15	TRBJ2-1	TGTGCCAGCAGTTTCGGGCTGACTAGCGTCAATGAGCAGTTCTTC	CASSFGLTSVNEQFF
many	TRBV27	TRBD1	13	TRBJ2-4	TGTGCCAGTTCACAGGGGGCTCGGAACATTCAGTACTTC	CASSQGARNIQYF
many	TRBV28	TRBD2	15	TRBJ2-7	TGTGCCAGCAGTTCGAGGCCCCTAGCGGGAGTCGAGCAGTACTTC	CASSSRPLAGVEQYF
NA	TRBV19	TRBD1	13	TRBJ1-1	TGTGCCAGTACCGGACAGGGTCTCACTGAAGCTTTCTTT	CASTGQGLTEAFF
many	TRBV28	NA	14	TRBJ2-5	TGTGCCAGCAGTTTATCACCCAGGGACGAGACCCAGTACTTC	CASSLSPRDETQYF
NA	TRBV19	TRBD2	18	TRBJ2-7	TGTGCCAGTAGCCCGGTAAAGAGGGCTAGCGGGAGGAACGACGAGCAGTACTTC	CASSPVKRASGRNDEQYF
many	TRBV20-1	NA	15	TRBJ1-1	TGCAGTGCTAGACACCGGGCTCGAGTACTCCCTGAAGCTTTCTTT	CSARHRARVLPEAFF
many	TRBV7-9	NA	14	TRBJ1-1	TGTGCCAGCAGCTTAGCCGGGTCGAACACTGAAGCTTTCTTT	CASSLAGSNTEAFF
many	TRBV7-9	NA	17	TRBJ1-3	TGTGCCAGCAGCTTAGTGGCAGGCTTGAGCTCTGGAAACACCATATATTTT	CASSLVAGLSSGNTIYF
few	TRBV7-9	NA	14	TRBJ1-3	TGTGCCAGCAGCTTCTCCAATTCTGGAAACACCATATATTTT	CASSFSNSGNTIYF
many	TRBV6-5	NA	13	TRBJ2-7	TGTGCCAGCAGTTACAGCAGGCCCTACGAGCAGTACTTC	CASSYSRPYEQYF
few	TRBV5-1	NA	15	TRBJ1-1	TGCGCCAGCAGCCGGGAGTTGACAGAGGGCACTGAAGCTTTCTTT	CASSRELTEGTEAFF
many	TRBV18	NA	11	TRBJ2-5	TGTGCCAGCTCACCGGACGAGACCCAGTACTTC	CASSPDETQYF
NA	TRBV19	NA	15	TRBJ2-1	TGTGCCAGTAGTATACCAGGGGATCGTTTATATGAGCAGTTCTTC	CASSIPGDRLYEQFF
many	TRBV20-1	NA	13	TRBJ1-2	TGCAGTGCTACCGGGACTCTCAACTATGGCTACACCTTC	CSATGTLNYGYTF
many	TRBV27	NA	14	TRBJ2-3	TGTGCCAGCAGCTCTAGTTTTAGCACAGATACGCAGTATTTT	CASSSSFSTDTQYF
many	TRBV5-8	TRBD2	14	TRBJ2-1	TGTGCCAGCAGCTATGCCGGGACTAGCAATGAGCAGTTCTTC	CASSYAGTSNEQFF
many	TRBV20-1	TRBD1	15	TRBJ2-5	TGCAGTGCGATCACCGGGACAGGGTCATGGGAGACCCAGTACTTC	CSAITGTGSWETQYF
NA	TRBV20-1	NA	14	TRBJ2-7	TGCAGTGCTAGACTAAGAGGCAGCTCCTACGAGCAGTACTTC	CSARLRGSSYEQYF
many	TRBV13	TRBD2	15	TRBJ2-1	TGTGCCAGCAGCTTGGAGCGGGAGACCCACAATGAGCAGTTCTTC	CASSLERETHNEQFF
many	TRBV20-1	NA	15	TRBJ1-1	TGCAGTGCTAGACCCATCAGGGGAATGAACACTGAAGCTTTCTTT	CSARPIRGMNTEAFF
many	TRBV30	NA	15	TRBJ2-1	TGTGCCTGGACCGATGTGGGCCGCTCCTACAATGAGCAGTTCTTC	CAWTDVGRSYNEQFF
NA	TRBV19	NA	12	TRBJ1-5	TGTGCCAGTAGGTCCCTTAATCAGCCCCAGCATTTT	CASRSLNQPQHF
few	TRBV29-1	NA	11	TRBJ2-3	TGCAGCGGGGGTTTCACAGATACGCAGTATTTT	CSGGFTDTQYF
many	TRBV27	NA	13	TRBJ1-1	TGTGCCAGCAGTTTGCGGGGCTACACTGAAGCTTTCTTT	CASSLRGYTEAFF
many	TRBV24-1	TRBD2	17	TRBJ2-1	TGTGCCACCAGTGATTCCACCAGCGGGAGGGGGAGGGGTGAGCAGTTCTTC	CATSDSTSGRGRGEQFF
NA	TRBV19	NA	15	TRBJ1-3	TGTGCCAGTCGAGTCAGTTTGAGCTCTGGAAACACCATATATTTT	CASRVSLSSGNTIYF
many	TRBV27	NA	14	TRBJ2-1	TGTGCCAGCAGTTCCCCCGGGGAAGTCAATGAGCAGTTCTTC	CASSSPGEVNEQFF
few	TRBV5-1	NA	16	TRBJ2-2	TGCGCCAGCAGCTTGGTCCCGGAACCGAACACCGGGGAGCTGTTTTTT	CASSLVPEPNTGELFF
many	TRBV7-2	NA	15	TRBJ1-1	TGTGCCAGCAGCTTGACAGTTTTTATGAACACTGAAGCTTTCTTT	CASSLTVFMNTEAFF
once	TRBV11-2	TRBD2	15	TRBJ2-7	TGTGCCAGCAGCTGGGGACTAGCGGCATCCTACGAGCAGTACTTC	CASSWGLAASYEQYF
many	TRBV7-2	NA	16	TRBJ1-5	TGTGCCAGCAGCTCCGCCCGAGGGATCAGCCCCGAGCCCCAGCATTTT	CASSSARGISPEPQHF
many	TRBV20-1	NA	10	TRBJ1-4	TGCAGTTTTTGGAATGAAAAACTGTTTTTT	CSFWNEKLFF
few	TRBV12-3/TRBV12-4	NA	14	TRBJ2-1	TGTGCCAGCAGTTTAAGGGCCTCCGGCAATGAGCAGTTCTTC	CASSLRASGNEQFF
NA	TRBV20-1	TRBD2	20	TRBJ2-4	TGCAGTGCTTCCCGTAAAGTAGACACCGGGAGGACGCTAGCCAAAAACATCCAGTACTTC	CSASRKVDTGRTLAKNIQYF
few	TRBV6-5	NA	12	TRBJ1-2	TGTGCCAGCAGTTTCCTGGGGAGGGGCTACACCTTC	CASSFLGRGYTF
many	TRBV20-1	TRBD1	13	TRBJ2-5	TGCAGTGCTAGGTGGACAGGTCGTGAGACCCAGTACTTC	CSARWTGRETQYF
NA	TRBV7-3	NA	15	TRBJ2-2	TGTGCCAGCAGCTTATACGGACAGAACACCGGGGAGCTGTTTTTT	CASSLYGQNTGELFF
few	TRBV18	TRBD2	17	TRBJ2-1	TGTGCCAGCTCACCACCGAATGCGGGAGCTTTCTACAATGAGCAGTTCTTC	CASSPPNAGAFYNEQFF
few	TRBV29-1	NA	16	TRBJ2-5	TGCAGCGTTGGTGCTGCCTTGAGTAGGTACCAAGAGACCCAGTACTTC	CSVGAALSRYQETQYF
many	TRBV29-1	NA	12	TRBJ1-1	TGCAGCGTTGACAGGGCGAACACTGAAGCTTTCTTT	CSVDRANTEAFF
NA	TRBV24-1	TRBD2	16	TRBJ2-3	TGTGCCACCAGTGACTCTAGCGGCCCCATGACAGATACGCAGTATTTT	CATSDSSGPMTDTQYF
many	TRBV11-3	TRBD2	17	TRBJ2-1	TGTGCCAGCTCGGTAGCGGGAGGGCTGACGCCCTACAATGAGCAGTTCTTC	CASSVAGGLTPYNEQFF
NA	TRBV5-4	NA	14	TRBJ1-1	TGTGCCAGCAGCTCAGGCGCCTACGACACTGAAGCTTTCTTT	CASSSGAYDTEAFF
NA	TRBV27	NA	18	TRBJ2-2	TGTGCCAGCAGTTCTAACCCTAAAGACCAGTGGAACACCGGGGAGCTGTTTTTT	CASSSNPKDQWNTGELFF
many	TRBV28	NA	13	TRBJ1-5	TGTGCCAGCAACAGGGTGGGGGATCAGCCCCAGCATTTT	CASNRVGDQPQHF
NA	TRBV27	TRBD2	16	TRBJ2-1	TGTGCCAGCAGTCACCTGGGACTAGCGGGGTACAATGAGCAGTTCTTC	CASSHLGLAGYNEQFF
NA	TRBV15	NA	14	TRBJ1-5	TGTGCCACCAGCAGAGATAAGGGGACCGCCCTCGAACATTTT	CATSRDKGTALEHF
NA	TRBV12-3/TRBV12-4	NA	16	TRBJ1-1	TGTGCCAGCAGTTCCCTGATGGGGGCTCTTAACACTGAAGCTTTCTTT	CASSSLMGALNTEAFF
many	TRBV5-1	TRBD1	14	TRBJ1-1	TGCGCCAGCAGCACAGGGGGGGGGAACACTGAAGCTTTCTTT	CASSTGGGNTEAFF
many	TRBV29-1	NA	15	TRBJ2-7	TGCAGCGTCCCCGGGGAGGAGGACCCTAGGGGCGAGCAGTACTTC	CSVPGEEDPRGEQYF
many	TRBV2	TRBD2	16	TRBJ2-3	TGTGCCAGCAGTCCCGGACTAGCGGGAGTGGGAGATACGCAGTATTTT	CASSPGLAGVGDTQYF
NA	TRBV9	NA	17	TRBJ2-1	TGTGCCAGCAGCGTACACGTGGAAAAGGGTTCCTACAATGAGCAGTTCTTC	CASSVHVEKGSYNEQFF
many	TRBV20-1	NA	14	TRBJ2-2	TGCAGTGCTCCTCCTGCGGGTCTCACCGGGGAGCTGTTTTTT	CSAPPAGLTGELFF